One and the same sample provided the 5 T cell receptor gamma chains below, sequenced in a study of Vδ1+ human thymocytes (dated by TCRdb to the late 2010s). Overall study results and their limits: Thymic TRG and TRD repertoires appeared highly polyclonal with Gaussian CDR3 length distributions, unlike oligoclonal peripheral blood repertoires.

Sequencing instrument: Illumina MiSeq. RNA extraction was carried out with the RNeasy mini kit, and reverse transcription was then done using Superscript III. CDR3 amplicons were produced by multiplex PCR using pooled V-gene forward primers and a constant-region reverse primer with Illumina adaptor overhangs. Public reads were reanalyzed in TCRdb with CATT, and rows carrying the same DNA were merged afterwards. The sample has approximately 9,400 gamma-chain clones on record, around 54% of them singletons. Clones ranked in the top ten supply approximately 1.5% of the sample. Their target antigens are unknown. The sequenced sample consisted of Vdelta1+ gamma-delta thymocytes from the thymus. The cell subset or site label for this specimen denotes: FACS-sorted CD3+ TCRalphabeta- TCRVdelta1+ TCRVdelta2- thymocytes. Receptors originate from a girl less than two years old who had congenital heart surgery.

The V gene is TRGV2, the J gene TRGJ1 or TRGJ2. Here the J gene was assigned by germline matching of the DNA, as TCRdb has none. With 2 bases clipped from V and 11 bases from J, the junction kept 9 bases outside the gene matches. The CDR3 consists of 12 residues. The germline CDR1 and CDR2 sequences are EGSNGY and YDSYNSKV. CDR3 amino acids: CATWDVRGEKLF. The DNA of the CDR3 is TGTGCCACCTGGGACGTTAGGGGAGAGAAACTCTTT.

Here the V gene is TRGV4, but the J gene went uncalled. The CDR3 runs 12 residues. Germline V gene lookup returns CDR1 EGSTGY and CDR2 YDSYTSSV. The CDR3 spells CATWDSRCHILF. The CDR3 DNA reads TGTGCCACCTGGGATTCTCGGTGTCACATACTCTTT.

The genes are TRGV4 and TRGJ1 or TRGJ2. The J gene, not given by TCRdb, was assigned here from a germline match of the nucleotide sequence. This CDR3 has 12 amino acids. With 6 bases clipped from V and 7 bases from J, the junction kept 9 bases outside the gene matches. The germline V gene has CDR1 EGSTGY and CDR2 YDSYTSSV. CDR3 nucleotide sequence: TGTGCCACCTGGAAGAAGGAGTATAAGAAACTCTTT. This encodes CATWKKEYKKLF.

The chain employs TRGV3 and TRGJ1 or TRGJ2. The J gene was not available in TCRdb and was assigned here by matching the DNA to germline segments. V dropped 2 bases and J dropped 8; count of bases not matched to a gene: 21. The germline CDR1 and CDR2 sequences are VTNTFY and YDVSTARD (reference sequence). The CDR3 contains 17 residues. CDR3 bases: TGTGCCACCTGGGACACGCAACGGGGGATCTTTTCCGATAAGAAACTCTTT. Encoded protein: CATWDTQRGIFSDKKLF.

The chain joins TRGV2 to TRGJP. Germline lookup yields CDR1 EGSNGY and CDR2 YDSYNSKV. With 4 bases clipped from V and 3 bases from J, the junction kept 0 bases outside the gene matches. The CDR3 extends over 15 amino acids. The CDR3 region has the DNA TGTGCCACCTGGGAGCAAGAGTTGGGCAAAAAAATCAAGGTATTT. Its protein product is CATWEQELGKKIKVF.